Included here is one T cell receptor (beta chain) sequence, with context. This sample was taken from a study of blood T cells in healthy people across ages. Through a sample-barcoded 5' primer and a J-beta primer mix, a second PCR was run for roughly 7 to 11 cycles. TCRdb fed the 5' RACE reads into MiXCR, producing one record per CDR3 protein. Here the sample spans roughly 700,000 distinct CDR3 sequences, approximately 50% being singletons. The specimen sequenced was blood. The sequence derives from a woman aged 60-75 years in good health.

DNA of the CDR3: TGTGCCAGCAGCCAAGTGAATGGCGTGGAGTTCTTC. Translated: CASSQVNGVEFF. V gene TRBV3-1 combines with J gene TRBJ2-1; D uncertain. This CDR3 has 12 amino acids. The V and J ends lost 1 base and 14 bases respectively, with 12 bases between them. Germline V lookup: CDR1 LGHDT, CDR2 YNNKEL (reference sequence).